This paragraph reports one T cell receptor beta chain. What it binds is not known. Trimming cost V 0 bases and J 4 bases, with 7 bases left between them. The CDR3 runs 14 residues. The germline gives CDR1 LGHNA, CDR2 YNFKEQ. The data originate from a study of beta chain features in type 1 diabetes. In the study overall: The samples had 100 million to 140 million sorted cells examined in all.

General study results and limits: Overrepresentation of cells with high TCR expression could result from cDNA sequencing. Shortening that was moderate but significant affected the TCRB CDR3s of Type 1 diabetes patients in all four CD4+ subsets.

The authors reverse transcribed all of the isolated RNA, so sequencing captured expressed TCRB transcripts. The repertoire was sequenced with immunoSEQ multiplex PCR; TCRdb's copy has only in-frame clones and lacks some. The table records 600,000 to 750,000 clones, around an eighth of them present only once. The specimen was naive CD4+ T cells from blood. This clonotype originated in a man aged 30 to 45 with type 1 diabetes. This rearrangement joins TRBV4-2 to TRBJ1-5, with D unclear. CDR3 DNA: TGTGCCAGCAGCCAAGAAGTCCTAAATCAGCCCCAGCATTTT. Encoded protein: CASSQEVLNQPQHF.